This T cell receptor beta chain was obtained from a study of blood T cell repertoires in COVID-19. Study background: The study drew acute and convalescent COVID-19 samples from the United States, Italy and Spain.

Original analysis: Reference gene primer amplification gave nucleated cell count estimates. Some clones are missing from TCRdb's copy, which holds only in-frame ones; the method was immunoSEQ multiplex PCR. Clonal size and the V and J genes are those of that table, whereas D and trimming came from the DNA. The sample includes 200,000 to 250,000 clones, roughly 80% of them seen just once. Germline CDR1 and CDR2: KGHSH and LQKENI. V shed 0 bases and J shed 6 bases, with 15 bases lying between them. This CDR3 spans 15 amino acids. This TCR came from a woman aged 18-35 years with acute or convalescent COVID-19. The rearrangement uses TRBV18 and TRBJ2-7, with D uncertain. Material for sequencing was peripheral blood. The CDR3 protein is CASSPPLGYQSEQYF. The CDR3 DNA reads TGTGCCAGCTCACCACCTCTCGGGTACCAGAGCGAGCAGTACTTC.